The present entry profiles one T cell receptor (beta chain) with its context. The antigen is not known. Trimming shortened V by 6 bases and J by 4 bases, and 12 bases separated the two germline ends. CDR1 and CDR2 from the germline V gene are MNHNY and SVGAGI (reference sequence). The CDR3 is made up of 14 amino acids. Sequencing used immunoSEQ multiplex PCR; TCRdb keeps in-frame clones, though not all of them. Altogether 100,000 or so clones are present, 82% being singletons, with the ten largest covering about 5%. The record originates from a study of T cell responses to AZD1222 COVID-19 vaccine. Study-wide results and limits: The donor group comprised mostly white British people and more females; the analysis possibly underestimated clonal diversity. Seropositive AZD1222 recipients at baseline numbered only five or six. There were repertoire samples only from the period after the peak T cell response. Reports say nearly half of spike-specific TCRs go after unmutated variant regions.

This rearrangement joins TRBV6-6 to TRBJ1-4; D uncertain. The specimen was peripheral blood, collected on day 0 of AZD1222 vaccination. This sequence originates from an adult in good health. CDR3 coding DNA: TGTGCCAGCAGCAAGGGAGTCCTTAATGAAAAACTGTTTTTT. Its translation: CASSKGVLNEKLFF.